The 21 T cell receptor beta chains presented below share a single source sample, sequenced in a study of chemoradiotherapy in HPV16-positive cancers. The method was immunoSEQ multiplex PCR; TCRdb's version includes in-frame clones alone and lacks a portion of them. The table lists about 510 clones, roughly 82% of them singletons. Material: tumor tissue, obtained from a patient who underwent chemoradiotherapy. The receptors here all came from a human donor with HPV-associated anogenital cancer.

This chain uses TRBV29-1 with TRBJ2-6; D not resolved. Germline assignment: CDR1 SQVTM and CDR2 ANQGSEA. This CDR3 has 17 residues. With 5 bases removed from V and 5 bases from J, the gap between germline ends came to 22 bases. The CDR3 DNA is TGCAGCGTTATCTTGGGAAGCATACAAAGTCGGGCCAACGTCCTGACTTTC. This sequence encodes CSVILGSIQSRANVLTF.

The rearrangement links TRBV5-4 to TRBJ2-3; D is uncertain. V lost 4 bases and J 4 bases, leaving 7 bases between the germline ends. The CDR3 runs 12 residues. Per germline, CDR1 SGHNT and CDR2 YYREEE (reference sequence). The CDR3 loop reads CASSIPPDTQYF. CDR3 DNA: TGTGCCAGCAGCATCCCACCAGATACGCAGTATTTT.

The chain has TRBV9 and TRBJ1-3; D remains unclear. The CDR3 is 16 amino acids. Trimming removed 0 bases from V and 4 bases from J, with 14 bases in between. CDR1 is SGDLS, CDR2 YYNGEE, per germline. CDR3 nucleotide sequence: TGTGCCAGCAGCGTAGATAAGGGTGCGGGGGGAAACACCATATATTTT. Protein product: CASSVDKGAGGNTIYF.

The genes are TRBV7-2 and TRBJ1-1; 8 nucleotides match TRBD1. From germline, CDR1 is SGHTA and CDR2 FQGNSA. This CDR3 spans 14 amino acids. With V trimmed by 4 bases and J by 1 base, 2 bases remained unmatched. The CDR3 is CASSSTGGNTEAFF. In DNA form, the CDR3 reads TGTGCCAGCAGCTCTACAGGGGGGAACACTGAAGCTTTCTTT.

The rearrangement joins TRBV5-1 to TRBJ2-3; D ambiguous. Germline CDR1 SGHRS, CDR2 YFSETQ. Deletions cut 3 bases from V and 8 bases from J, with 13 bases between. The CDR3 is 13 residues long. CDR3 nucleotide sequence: TGCGCCAGCAGCTGGGCTGGCCAAGTTACGCAGTATTTT. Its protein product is CASSWAGQVTQYF.

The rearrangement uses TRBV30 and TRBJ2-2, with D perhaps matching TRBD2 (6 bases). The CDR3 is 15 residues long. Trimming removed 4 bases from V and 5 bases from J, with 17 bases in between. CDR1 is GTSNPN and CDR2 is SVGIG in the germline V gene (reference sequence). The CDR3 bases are TGTGCCTGGACCACTGGGGGACGGGAGACCGGGGAGCTGTTTTTT. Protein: CAWTTGGRETGELFF.

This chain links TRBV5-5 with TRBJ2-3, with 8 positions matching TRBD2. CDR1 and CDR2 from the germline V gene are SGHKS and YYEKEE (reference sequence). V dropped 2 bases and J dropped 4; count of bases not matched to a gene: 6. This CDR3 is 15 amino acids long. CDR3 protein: CASSFGGGNPDTQYF. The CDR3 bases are TGTGCCAGCAGCTTCGGGGGGGGCAATCCAGATACGCAGTATTTT.

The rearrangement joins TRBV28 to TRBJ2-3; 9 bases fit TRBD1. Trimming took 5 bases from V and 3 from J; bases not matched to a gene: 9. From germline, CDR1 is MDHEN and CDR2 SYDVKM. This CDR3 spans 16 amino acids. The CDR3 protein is CASSPPGQGGTDTQYF. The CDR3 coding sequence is TGTGCCAGCAGTCCACCGGGACAGGGAGGAACAGATACGCAGTATTTT.

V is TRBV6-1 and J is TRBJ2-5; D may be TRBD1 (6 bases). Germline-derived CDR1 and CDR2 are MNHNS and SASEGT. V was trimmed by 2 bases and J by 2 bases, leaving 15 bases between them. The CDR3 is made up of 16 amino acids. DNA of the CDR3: TGTGCCAGCAGTGAATCTTCGGGTAGGGGGCAAGAGACCCAGTACTTC. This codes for CASSESSGRGQETQYF.

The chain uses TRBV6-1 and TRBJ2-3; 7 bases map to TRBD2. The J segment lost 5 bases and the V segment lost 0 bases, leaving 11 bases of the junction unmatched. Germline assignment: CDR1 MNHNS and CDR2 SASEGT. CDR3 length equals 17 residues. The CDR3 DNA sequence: TGTGCCAGCAGTGAAGCGGGGTTGGGGGGGATGAGAGATACGCAGTATTTT. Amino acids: CASSEAGLGGMRDTQYF.

This CDR3 is CASSHLTGSGELFF. The DNA for the CDR3 is TGCGCCAGCAGCCATCTAACAGGGAGCGGGGAGCTGTTTTTT. V is TRBV5-1 and J is TRBJ2-2, with D perhaps TRBD1 (6 bases). V was cut by 4 bases and J by 7 bases, with 14 bases left in between. Germline values: CDR1 SGHRS, CDR2 YFSETQ. The CDR3 length is 14 residues.

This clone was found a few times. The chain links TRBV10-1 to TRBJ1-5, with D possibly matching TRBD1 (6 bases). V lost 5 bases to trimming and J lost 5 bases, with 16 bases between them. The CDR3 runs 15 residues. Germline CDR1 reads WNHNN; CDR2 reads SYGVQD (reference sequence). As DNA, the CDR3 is TGCGCCAGCAGTTCCGTGGGGGCGGCCGATCAGCCCCAGCATTTT. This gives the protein CASSSVGAADQPQHF.

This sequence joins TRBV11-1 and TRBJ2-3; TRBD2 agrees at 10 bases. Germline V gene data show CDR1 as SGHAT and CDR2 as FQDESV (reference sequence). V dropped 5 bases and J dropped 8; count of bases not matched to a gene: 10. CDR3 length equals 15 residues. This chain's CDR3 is CASSPYSGGRGTQYF. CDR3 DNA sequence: TGTGCCAGCAGCCCCTATAGCGGGGGGCGGGGTACGCAGTATTTT.

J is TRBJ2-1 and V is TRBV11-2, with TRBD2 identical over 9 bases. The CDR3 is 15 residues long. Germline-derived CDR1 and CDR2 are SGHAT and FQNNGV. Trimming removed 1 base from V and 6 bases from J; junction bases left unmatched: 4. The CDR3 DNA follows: TGTGCCAGCAGCTTAGTGAGGACTAGCGTCAATGAGCAGTTCTTC. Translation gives CASSLVRTSVNEQFF.

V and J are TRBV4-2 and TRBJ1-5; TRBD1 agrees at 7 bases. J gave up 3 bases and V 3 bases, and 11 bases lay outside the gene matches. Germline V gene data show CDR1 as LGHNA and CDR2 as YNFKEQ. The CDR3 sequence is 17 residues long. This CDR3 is CASSQSTGGTDNQPQHF. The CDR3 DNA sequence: TGTGCCAGCAGCCAGAGTACGGGTGGGACAGACAATCAGCCCCAGCATTTT.

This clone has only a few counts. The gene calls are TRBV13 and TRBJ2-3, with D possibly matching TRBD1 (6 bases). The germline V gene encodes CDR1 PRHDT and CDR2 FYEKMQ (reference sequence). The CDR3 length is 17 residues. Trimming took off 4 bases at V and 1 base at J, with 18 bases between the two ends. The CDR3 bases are TGTGCCAGCAGCTACCCACAGGGCGGATTTGGCACAGATACGCAGTATTTT. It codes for CASSYPQGGFGTDTQYF. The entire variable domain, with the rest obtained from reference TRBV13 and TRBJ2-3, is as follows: AAGVIQSPRHLIKEKRETATLKCYPIPRHDTVYWYQQGPGQDPQFLISFYEKMQSDKGSIPDRFSAQQFSDYHSELNMSSLELGDSALYFCASSYPQGGFGTDTQYFGPGTRLTVL.

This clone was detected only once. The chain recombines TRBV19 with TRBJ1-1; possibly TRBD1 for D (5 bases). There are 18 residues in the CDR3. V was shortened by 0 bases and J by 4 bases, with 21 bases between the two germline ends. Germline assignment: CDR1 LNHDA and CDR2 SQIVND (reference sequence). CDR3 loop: CASSIDLGGFTRSTEAFF. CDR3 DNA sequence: TGTGCCAGTAGTATAGACCTCGGGGGATTCACAAGGTCCACTGAAGCTTTCTTT.

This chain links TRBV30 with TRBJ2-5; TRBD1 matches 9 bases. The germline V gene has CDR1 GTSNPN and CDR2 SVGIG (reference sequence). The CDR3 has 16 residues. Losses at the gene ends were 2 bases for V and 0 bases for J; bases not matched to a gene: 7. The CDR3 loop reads CAWSWGQGLYQETQYF. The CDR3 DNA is TGTGCCTGGAGTTGGGGACAGGGCTTGTACCAAGAGACCCAGTACTTC. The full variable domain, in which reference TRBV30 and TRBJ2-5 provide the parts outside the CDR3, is SQTIHQWPATLVQPVGSPLSLECTVEGTSNPNLYWYRQAAGRGLQLLFYSVGIGQISSEVPQNLSASRPQDRQFILSSKKLLLSDSGFYLCAWSWGQGLYQETQYFGPGTRLLVL.

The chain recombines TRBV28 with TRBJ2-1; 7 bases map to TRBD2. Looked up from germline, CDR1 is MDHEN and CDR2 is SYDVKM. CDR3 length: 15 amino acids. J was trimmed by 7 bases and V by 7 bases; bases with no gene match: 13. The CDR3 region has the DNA TGTGCCAGCACTATGGGGGGGACTGGGGGTAATGAGCAGTTCTTC. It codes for CASTMGGTGGNEQFF.

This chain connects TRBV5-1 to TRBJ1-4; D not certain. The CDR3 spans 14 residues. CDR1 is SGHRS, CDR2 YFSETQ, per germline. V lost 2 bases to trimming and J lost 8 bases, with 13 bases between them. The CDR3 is CASSFGGGEEKLFF. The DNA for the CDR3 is TGCGCCAGCAGCTTCGGAGGTGGGGAGGAAAAACTGTTTTTT.

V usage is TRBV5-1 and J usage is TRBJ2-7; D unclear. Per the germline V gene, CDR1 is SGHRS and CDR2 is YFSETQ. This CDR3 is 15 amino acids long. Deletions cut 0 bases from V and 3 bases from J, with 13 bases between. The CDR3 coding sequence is TGCGCCAGCAGCTTGGGAAGGACGGATGACTACGAGCAGTACTTC. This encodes CASSLGRTDDYEQYF.